The clone carrying this T cell receptor (beta chain) showed up just a few times. CDR1 and CDR2 (germline): SGHTA, FQGNSA. V was pared by 1 base and J by 6 bases, with 13 bases between. The CDR3 is made up of 15 amino acids. A TCRbeta library incorporating unique molecular identifiers was prepared. TCRdb ran MiXCR on the PCR reads and lists one entry per CDR3 protein. The sample lists hundreds of thousands of distinct CDR3 sequences, 30% to 35% occurring once. The data derive from a study of T-cell reconstitution after alpha-beta-depleted transplantation in children. The clonotype comes from a human donor who donated a stem cell graft to a child with aplastic anemia. The chain recombines TRBV7-2 with TRBJ2-1, with D unclear. Material: PBMCs from the stem cell graft donor, obtained from the stem cell graft. Here the CDR3 DNA reads TGTGCCAGCAGCTTAGTATTCGGGCTGAGCAATGAGCAGTTCTTC. It codes for CASSLVFGLSNEQFF.